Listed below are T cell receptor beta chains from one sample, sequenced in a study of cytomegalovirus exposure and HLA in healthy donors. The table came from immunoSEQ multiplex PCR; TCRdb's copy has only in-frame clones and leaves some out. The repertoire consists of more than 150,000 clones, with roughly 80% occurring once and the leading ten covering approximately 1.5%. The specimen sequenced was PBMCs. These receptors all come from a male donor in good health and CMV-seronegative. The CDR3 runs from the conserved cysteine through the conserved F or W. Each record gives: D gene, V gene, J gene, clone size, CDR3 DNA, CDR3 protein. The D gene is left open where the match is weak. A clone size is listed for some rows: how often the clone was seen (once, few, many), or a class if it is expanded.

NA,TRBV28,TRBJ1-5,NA,TGTGCCAGCAGCAGTCGGAAACTCCAGGAAAATCAGCCCCAGCATTTT,CASSSRKLQENQPQHF
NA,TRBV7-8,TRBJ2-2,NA,TGTGCCAGCAGCTTCCTTAACACCGGGGAGCTGTTTTTT,CASSFLNTGELFF
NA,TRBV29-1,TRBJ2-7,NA,TGCAGCGTCGCGGCAGGGTCCCCCTACGAGCAGTACTTC,CSVAAGSPYEQYF
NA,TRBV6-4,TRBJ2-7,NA,TGTGCCAGCAGCCCCGAGGGCCACTCCTACGAGCAGTACTTC,CASSPEGHSYEQYF
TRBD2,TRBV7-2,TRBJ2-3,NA,TGTGCCAGCAGCTTAACCCTACTACTAGCGGGAGGCCCCACAGATACGCAGTATTTT,CASSLTLLLAGGPTDTQYF
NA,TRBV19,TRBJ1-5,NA,TGTGCCAGTAGTACCCTCAGCGGGGCGAGCAATCAGCCCCAGCATTTT,CASSTLSGASNQPQHF
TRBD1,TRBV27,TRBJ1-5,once,TGTGCCAGCAGTTTGGGAAGGGGGCCGAATCAGCCCCAGCATTTT,CASSLGRGPNQPQHF
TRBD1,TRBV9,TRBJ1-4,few,TGTGCCAGCAGCACCTTGACAGGGGGCAGTGAAAAACTGTTTTTT,CASSTLTGGSEKLFF
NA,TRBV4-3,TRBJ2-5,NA,TGCGCCAGCAGCCTTCAGTACAGGGCGGGCGAGACCCAGTACTTC,CASSLQYRAGETQYF
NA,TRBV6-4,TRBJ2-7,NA,TGTGCCAGCATTCCGAACAGGGCCGAGAGCTCCTACGAGCAGTACTTC,CASIPNRAESSYEQYF
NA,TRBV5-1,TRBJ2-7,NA,TGCGCCAGCAGACCGACCCTAGGCGAGCAGTACTTC,CASRPTLGEQYF
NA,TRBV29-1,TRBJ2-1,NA,TGCAGCGTTGCATCGAGCCGAACTAATTATGAGCAGTTCTTC,CSVASSRTNYEQFF
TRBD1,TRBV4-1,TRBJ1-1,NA,TGCGCCAGCAGCGCCCTGACAGGGAGGAACACTGAAGCTTTCTTT,CASSALTGRNTEAFF
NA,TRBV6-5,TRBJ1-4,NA,TGTGCCAGCAGTTACGTGGCAGGGCATGAAAAACTGTTTTTT,CASSYVAGHEKLFF
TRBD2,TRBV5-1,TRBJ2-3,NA,TGCGCCAGCAGCTTGCGCCGGGGGGGCGGGGTTGATACGCAGTATTTT,CASSLRRGGGVDTQYF
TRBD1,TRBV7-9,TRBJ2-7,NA,TGTGCCAGCAGCTTGCCTTATCGGGACAGCTCCTACGAGCAGTACTTC,CASSLPYRDSSYEQYF
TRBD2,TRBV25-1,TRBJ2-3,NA,TGTGCCAGCAGTCCTAGCGGGAGCACAGATACGCAGTATTTT,CASSPSGSTDTQYF
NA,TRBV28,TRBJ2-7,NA,TGTGCCAGCAGTCAGACAGCTCCCTCCTACGAGCAGTACTTC,CASSQTAPSYEQYF
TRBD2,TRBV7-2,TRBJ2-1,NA,TGTGCCAGCAGCTCCCCGGGAGGGTACAATGAGCAGTTCTTC,CASSSPGGYNEQFF